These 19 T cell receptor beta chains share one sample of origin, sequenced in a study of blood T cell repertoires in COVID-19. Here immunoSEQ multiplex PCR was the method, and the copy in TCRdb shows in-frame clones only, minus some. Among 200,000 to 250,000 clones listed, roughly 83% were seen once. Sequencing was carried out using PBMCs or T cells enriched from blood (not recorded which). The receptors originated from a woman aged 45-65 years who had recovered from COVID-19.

The CDR3 nucleotides are TGCAGCGCTATACTAGCGGGCTGGGGAGATGAGCAGTTCTTC. Its translation: CSAILAGWGDEQFF. This chain uses TRBV29-1 with TRBJ2-1; TRBD2 matches at 9 bases. Germline loops: CDR1 SQVTM, CDR2 ANQGSEA. J lost 8 bases, V lost 7 bases, and 12 bases had no gene match. CDR3 length: 14 residues.

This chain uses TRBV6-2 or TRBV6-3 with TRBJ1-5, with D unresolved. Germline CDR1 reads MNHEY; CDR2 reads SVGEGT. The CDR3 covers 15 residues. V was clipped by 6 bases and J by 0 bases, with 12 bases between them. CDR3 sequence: CASSTIQVSNQPQHF. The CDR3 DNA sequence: TGTGCCAGCAGCACGATCCAGGTTAGCAATCAGCCCCAGCATTTT.

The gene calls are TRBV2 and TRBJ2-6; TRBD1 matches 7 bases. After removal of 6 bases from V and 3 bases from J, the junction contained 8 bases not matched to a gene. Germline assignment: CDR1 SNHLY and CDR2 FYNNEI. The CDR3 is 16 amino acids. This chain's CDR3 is CASRGLRGLGANVLTF. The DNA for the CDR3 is TGTGCCAGCAGGGGCTTGAGGGGGCTTGGGGCCAACGTCCTGACTTTC.

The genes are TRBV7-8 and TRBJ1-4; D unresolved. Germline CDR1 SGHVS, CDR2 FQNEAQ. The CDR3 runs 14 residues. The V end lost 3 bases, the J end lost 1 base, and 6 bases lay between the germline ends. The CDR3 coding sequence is TGTGCCAGCAGCTTCCAGGAAACTAATGAAAAACTGTTTTTT. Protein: CASSFQETNEKLFF.

Here the CDR3 DNA reads TGTGCCAGCAGCTTAAACAGGAAAAACTATGGCTACACCTTC. This codes for CASSLNRKNYGYTF. The V call is TRBV11-2, the J call TRBJ1-2, with a possible D match to TRBD1 (5 bases). The V gene lost 2 bases and the J gene lost 2 bases, with 9 bases spanning the gap. Germline CDR1 reads SGHAT; CDR2 reads FQNNGV. CDR3 length equals 14 residues.

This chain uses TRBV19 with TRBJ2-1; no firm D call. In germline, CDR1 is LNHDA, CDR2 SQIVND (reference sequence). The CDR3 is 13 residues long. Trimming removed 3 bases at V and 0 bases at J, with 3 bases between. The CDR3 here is CASSIRSYNEQFF. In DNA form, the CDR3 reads TGTGCCAGTAGTATCCGCTCCTACAATGAGCAGTTCTTC.

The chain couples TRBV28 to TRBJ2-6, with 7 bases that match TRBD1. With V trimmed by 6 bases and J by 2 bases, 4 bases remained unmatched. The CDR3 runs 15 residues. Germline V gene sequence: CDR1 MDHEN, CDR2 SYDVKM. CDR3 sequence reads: CASSRQGAGANVLTF. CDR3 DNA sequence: TGTGCCAGCAGCCGACAGGGTGCTGGGGCCAACGTCCTGACTTTC. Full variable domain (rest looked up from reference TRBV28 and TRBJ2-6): DVKVTQSSRYLVKRTGEKVFLECVQDMDHENMFWYRQDPGLGLRLIYFSYDVKMKEKGDIPEGYSVSREKKERFSLILESASTNQTSMYLCASSRQGAGANVLTFGAGSRLTVL.

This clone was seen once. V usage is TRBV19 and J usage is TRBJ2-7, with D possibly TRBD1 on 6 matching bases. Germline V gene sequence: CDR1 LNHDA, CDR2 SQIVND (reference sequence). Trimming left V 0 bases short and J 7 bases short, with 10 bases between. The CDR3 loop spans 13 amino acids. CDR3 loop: CASSIEGAREQYF. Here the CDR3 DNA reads TGTGCCAGTAGTATAGAGGGGGCGAGGGAGCAGTACTTC. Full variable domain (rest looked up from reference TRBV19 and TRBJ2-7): DGGITQSPKYLFRKEGQNVTLSCEQNLNHDAMYWYRQDPGQGLRLIYYSQIVNDFQKGDIAEGYSVSREKKESFPLTVTSAQKNPTAFYLCASSIEGAREQYFGPGTRLTVT.

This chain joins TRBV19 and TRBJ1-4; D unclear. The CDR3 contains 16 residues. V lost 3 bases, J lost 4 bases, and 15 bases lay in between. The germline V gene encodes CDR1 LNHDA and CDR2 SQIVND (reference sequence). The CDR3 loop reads CASSMAVIKYNEKLFF. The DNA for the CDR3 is TGTGCCAGTAGTATGGCGGTTATTAAATATAATGAAAAACTGTTTTTT.

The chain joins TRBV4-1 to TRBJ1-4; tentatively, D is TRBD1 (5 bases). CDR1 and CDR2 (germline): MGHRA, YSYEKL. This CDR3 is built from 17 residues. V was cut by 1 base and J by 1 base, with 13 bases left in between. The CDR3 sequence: CASSQVGRGRTNEKLFF. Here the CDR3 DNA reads TGCGCCAGCAGCCAAGTCGGGAGGGGTCGAACTAATGAAAAACTGTTTTTT.

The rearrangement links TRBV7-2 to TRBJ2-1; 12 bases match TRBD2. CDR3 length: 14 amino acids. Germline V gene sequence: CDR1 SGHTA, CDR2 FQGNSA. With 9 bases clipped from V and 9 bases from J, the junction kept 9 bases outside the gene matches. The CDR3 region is CASTLAGGPSEQFF. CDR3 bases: TGTGCCAGTACTCTAGCGGGAGGGCCGAGTGAGCAGTTCTTC.

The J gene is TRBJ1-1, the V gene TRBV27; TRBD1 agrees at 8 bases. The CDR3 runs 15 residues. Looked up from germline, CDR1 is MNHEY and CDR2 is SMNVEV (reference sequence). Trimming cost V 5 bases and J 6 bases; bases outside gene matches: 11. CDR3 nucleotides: TGTGCCAGCAGTCGCAGGACAGGGAAGGGCGCTGAAGCTTTCTTT. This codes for CASSRRTGKGAEAFF.

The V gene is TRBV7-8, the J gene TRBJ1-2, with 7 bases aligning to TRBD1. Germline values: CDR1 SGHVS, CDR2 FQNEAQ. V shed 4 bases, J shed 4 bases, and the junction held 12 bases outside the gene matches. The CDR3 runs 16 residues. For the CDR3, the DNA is TGTGCCAGCAGCTACGGACAGGTCGCCGCGACCTATGGCTACACCTTC. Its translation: CASSYGQVAATYGYTF.

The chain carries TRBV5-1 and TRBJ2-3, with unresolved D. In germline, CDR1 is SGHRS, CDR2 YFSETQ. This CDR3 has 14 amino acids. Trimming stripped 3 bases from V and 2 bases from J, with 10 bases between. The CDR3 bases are TGCGCCAGCAGCTCCGCCGAGGTCACAGATACGCAGTATTTT. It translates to CASSSAEVTDTQYF.

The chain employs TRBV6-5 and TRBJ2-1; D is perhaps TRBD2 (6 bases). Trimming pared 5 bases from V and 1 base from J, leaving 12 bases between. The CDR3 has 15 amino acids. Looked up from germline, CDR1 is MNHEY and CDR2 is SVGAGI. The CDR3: CASSTTGLSYNEQFF. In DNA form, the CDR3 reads TGTGCCAGCAGTACCACGGGACTTTCCTACAATGAGCAGTTCTTC.

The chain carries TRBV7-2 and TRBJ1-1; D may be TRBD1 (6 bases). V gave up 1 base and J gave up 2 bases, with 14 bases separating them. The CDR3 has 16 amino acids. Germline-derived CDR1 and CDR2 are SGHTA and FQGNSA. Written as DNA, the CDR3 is TGTGCCAGCAGCTTAGACGTCGGCAGGGGTAACACTGAAGCTTTCTTT. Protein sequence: CASSLDVGRGNTEAFF.

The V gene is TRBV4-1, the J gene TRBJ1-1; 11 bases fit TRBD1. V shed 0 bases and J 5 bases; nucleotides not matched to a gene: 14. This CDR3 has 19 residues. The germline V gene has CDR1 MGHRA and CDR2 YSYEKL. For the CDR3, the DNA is TGCGCCAGCAGCCAAGATTTTGTGCGGACAGGGGGCTATGGGACTGAAGCTTTCTTT. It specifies CASSQDFVRTGGYGTEAFF.

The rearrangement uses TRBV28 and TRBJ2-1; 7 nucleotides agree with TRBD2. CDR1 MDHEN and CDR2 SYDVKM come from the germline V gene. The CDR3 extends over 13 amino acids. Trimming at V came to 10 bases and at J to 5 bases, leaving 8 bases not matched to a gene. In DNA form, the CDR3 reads TGTGCCACCCACAGAGGGAGGGACAATGAGCAGTTCTTC. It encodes CATHRGRDNEQFF. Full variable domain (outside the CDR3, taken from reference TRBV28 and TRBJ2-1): DVKVTQSSRYLVKRTGEKVFLECVQDMDHENMFWYRQDPGLGLRLIYFSYDVKMKEKGDIPEGYSVSREKKERFSLILESASTNQTSMYLCATHRGRDNEQFFGPGTRLTVL.

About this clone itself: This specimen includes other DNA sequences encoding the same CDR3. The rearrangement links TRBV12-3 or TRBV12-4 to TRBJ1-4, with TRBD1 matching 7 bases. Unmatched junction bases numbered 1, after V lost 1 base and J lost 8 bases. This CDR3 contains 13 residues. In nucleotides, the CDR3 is TGTGCCAGCAGTTTAGAGGGGGCAGAAAAACTGTTTTTT. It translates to CASSLEGAEKLFF.